The table lists the clone carrying this T cell receptor (beta chain) with many counts. Its antigen remains unknown. The data belong to a study of identical twins. Study-wide results and caveats: Memory repertoires showed no such pattern, whereas abundant cord blood beta clonotypes carried fewer insertions. Alpha sequences out of frame and shared by twins had excess low generation probability.

It was template switching that added a universal primer site, and there were unique molecular identifiers on the cDNA. TCRdb ran MiXCR on the 5' RACE reads and lists one entry per CDR3 protein. The table shows under 250,000 distinct CDR3 sequences, with about a tenth occurring only once. Germline loops: CDR1 ENHRY, CDR2 SYGVKD. V was shortened by 7 bases and J by 5 bases, with 11 bases between the two germline ends. The CDR3 consists of 13 residues. This chain uses TRBV10-3 with TRBJ2-2, with D uncertain. Input material: memory (CD45RO+) T cells sorted from blood. The clonotype comes from a young woman in good health. This CDR3 is CAITQTATGELFF. For the CDR3, the DNA is TGTGCCATCACTCAGACTGCAACCGGGGAGCTGTTTTTT.